The 10 T cell receptor beta chains below all came from one sample that was sequenced in a study of T cell responses to AZD1222 COVID-19 vaccine. Produced via immunoSEQ multiplex PCR; TCRdb's table is partial and in-frame only. The table has about 76,000 clones, roughly 90% seen once. This specimen was peripheral blood, taken on day 0 of MenACWY control vaccination. These receptors all stem from an adult in good health.

This sequence joins TRBV21-1 and TRBJ2-7; the table assigns TRBD2, which was not confirmed against the DNA. TRBV21-1 is a pseudogene. This CDR3 is 16 amino acids long. Here the CDR3 reads CASSALGGARSYEQYF. The CDR3 DNA reads TGTGCCAGCAGCGCCCTAGGGGGGGCTAGATCCTACGAGCAGTACTTC.

V gene TRBV20-1 combines with J gene TRBJ2-7; either TRBD1 or TRBD2 may fit D (5 bases each). Per germline, CDR1 DFQATT and CDR2 SNEGSKA (reference sequence). The V gene lost 7 bases and the J gene lost 3 bases, with 10 bases spanning the gap. This CDR3 has 11 residues. In DNA, the CDR3 is TGCAGTGTGGGGACCCTCTACGAGCAGTACTTC. Translated: CSVGTLYEQYF.

This rearrangement joins TRBV6-2 or TRBV6-3 to TRBJ1-5, with D perhaps matching TRBD1 (5 bases). The V and J ends lost 5 bases and 4 bases respectively, with 15 bases between them. The CDR3 totals 15 residues. The germline CDR1 and CDR2 sequences are MNHEY and SVGEGT. CDR3: CASSRTPVWNQPQHF. CDR3 DNA sequence: TGTGCCAGCAGTAGGACACCCGTTTGGAATCAGCCCCAGCATTTT.

This rearrangement joins TRBV18 to TRBJ2-2; D not resolved. The V gene lost 4 bases and the J gene lost 7 bases, with 19 bases spanning the gap. The CDR3 extends over 16 amino acids. Germline CDR1 is KGHSH and CDR2 is LQKENI. Here the CDR3 DNA reads TGTGCCAGCTCACTTATAACCGACAAATCCAACGGGGAGCTGTTTTTT. Its protein is CASSLITDKSNGELFF. The whole variable domain, filled in from reference TRBV18 and TRBJ2-2, reads NAGVMQNPRHLVRRRGQEARLRCSPMKGHSHVYWYRQLPEEGLKFMVYLQKENIIDESGMPKERFSAEFPKEGPSILRIQQVVRGDSAAYFCASSLITDKSNGELFFGEGSRLTVL.

The chain uses TRBV6-2 or TRBV6-3 and TRBJ2-2; D uncertain. This CDR3 spans 14 amino acids. The V gene lost 7 bases and the J gene lost 4 bases, with 13 bases spanning the gap. CDR1 and CDR2 (germline): MNHEY, SVGEGT. In DNA form, the CDR3 reads TGTGCCAGCACCCCCCTAGTCCTCACCGGGGAGCTGTTTTTT. Protein sequence: CASTPLVLTGELFF.

The CDR3 DNA reads TGTGCCACCAGTGATTTAAAGGCAGGGGGTTCGAGCAATCAGCCCCAGCATTTT. This translates into CATSDLKAGGSSNQPQHF. This chain links TRBV24-1 with TRBJ1-5; 7 nucleotides agree with TRBD1. The CDR3 loop spans 18 amino acids. Germline trimming cut 1 base from V and 1 base from J; bases unmatched to any gene: 9. Germline-derived CDR1 and CDR2 are KGHDR and SFDVKD.

This clone was observed once. The V gene is TRBV19, the J gene TRBJ2-7; 11 nucleotides match TRBD1. CDR3 length: 15 residues. The ends lost 6 bases at V and 4 bases at J; junction bases unmatched: 8. Germline CDR1 is LNHDA and CDR2 is SQIVND (reference sequence). CDR3 amino acids: CASSRWTGGGYEQYF. Written as DNA, the CDR3 is TGTGCCAGTAGCCGATGGACAGGGGGCGGTTACGAGCAGTACTTC.

The chain couples TRBV18 to TRBJ2-5, with 10 bases that match TRBD2. Germline loops: CDR1 KGHSH, CDR2 LQKENI. The CDR3 loop spans 16 amino acids. V lost 2 bases to trimming and J lost 4 bases; unmatched junction nucleotides: 7. The CDR3 coding sequence is TGTGCCAGCTCACCATCTAGCGGGAGAGTGGCAGAGACCCAGTACTTC. Translated: CASSPSSGRVAETQYF. Full variable domain (remainder filled in from reference TRBV18 and TRBJ2-5): NAGVMQNPRHLVRRRGQEARLRCSPMKGHSHVYWYRQLPEEGLKFMVYLQKENIIDESGMPKERFSAEFPKEGPSILRIQQVVRGDSAAYFCASSPSSGRVAETQYFGPGTRLLVL.

V usage is TRBV27 and J usage is TRBJ1-6; 8 bases fit TRBD1. The V and J ends lost 5 bases and 6 bases, in that order; junction bases with no gene match: 6. This CDR3 is built from 15 residues. Germline V CDR1 and CDR2: MNHEY, SMNVEV (reference sequence). The chain's CDR3 is CASSRWDRINSPLHF. In DNA, the CDR3 is TGTGCCAGCAGTCGATGGGACAGGATTAATTCACCCCTCCACTTT.

This clone was observed once. The chain joins TRBV7-2 to TRBJ1-2; the D is unclear. CDR1 and CDR2 from the germline V gene are SGHTA and FQGNSA. This CDR3 contains 13 residues. The V and J ends lost 6 bases and 2 bases respectively, with 10 bases between them. The CDR3 sequence is CASRRTGNYGYTF. For the CDR3, the DNA is TGTGCCAGCAGACGGACGGGAAACTATGGCTACACCTTC. Supplemented by reference TRBV7-2 and TRBJ1-2, the full variable domain reads GAGVSQSPSNKVTEKGKDVELRCDPISGHTALYWYRQSLGQGLEFLIYFQGNSAPDKSGLPSDRFSAERTGGSVSTLTIQRTQQEDSAVYLCASRRTGNYGYTFGSGTRLTVV.